Following are 3 T cell receptor beta chains from one sample sequenced in a study of technical replicates of blood from a few donors. Assay: immunoSEQ multiplex PCR; the TCRdb copy retains only in-frame clones and omits some. The sample lists 65,000 to 85,000 clones; 95% to 98% were seen once. Specimen: T cells isolated from PBMCs. Receptors originate from a human donor in good health.

CDR3 DNA sequence: TGTGCCATCAGAAAACCGGGACAGCAAAGCACAGATACGCAGTATTTT. Amino acids: CAIRKPGQQSTDTQYF. The chain has TRBV10-3 and TRBJ2-3; TRBD1 matches at 7 bases. Germline V gene lookup returns CDR1 ENHRY and CDR2 SYGVKD. The V and J ends lost 6 bases and 0 bases, in that order; junction bases with no gene match: 9. The CDR3 runs to 16 residues.

V and J are TRBV2 and TRBJ2-1; D might be TRBD1 (7 bases). The V end lost 5 bases, the J end lost 6 bases, and 14 bases lay between the germline ends. The CDR3 covers 14 residues. Per germline, CDR1 SNHLY and CDR2 FYNNEI. CDR3 coding DNA: TGTGCCAGCAGTAGGGGGCGGGGAGGCAATGAGCAGTTCTTC. Its protein product is CASSRGRGGNEQFF.

The chain joins TRBV4-1 to TRBJ1-3; 11 nucleotides match TRBD1. This CDR3 region has 20 residues. Trimming took 0 bases from V and 4 from J; bases not matched to a gene: 14. The germline V gene has CDR1 MGHRA and CDR2 YSYEKL. The CDR3 protein is CASSQERTGGRLSGGNTIYF. As DNA, the CDR3 is TGCGCCAGCAGCCAAGAACGGACAGGGGGCCGTCTATCGGGCGGAAACACCATATATTTT.